This T cell receptor (beta chain) was profiled in a study of STAT5B mutations in CD4+ large granular lymphocyte leukemia. Comments on this clone: Its antigen is unknown.

Trimming pared 5 bases from V and 4 bases from J, leaving 8 bases between. Germline V lookup: CDR1 MDHEN, CDR2 SYDVKM. This CDR3 spans 12 amino acids. Here immunoSEQ multiplex PCR was the method, and the copy in TCRdb shows in-frame clones only, minus some. The data show around 38,000 clones, about 85% seen once. Overall study results and limits: Patient CD4-sorted repertoires looked more clonal than healthy CD4+ repertoires, even without putative leukemic clones. 8/27 top patient clones versus 2/35 control clones were TRBV06-family.

The specimen sequenced was CD4+ T cells from blood buffy coats. The V and J genes are TRBV28 and TRBJ1-2, with a weak D call TRBD1 (5 bases). This receptor was identified in a human donor in good health. The CDR3 DNA reads as TGTGCCAGCAGTCCCGGGACCTATGGCTACACCTTC. As protein: CASSPGTYGYTF.